This is a list of T cell receptor beta chains from one sample in a study of blood T cells in healthy people across ages. MiXCR, run by TCRdb on the 5' RACE reads, gives a single entry per CDR3 protein. The data contain under 850,000 distinct CDR3 sequences, approximately 35% of them singletons. Sequences were obtained from blood. These receptors originate from a young man in good health. Each CDR3 is given with its conserved first and last residue. D genes are given only for firm matches. Rows may omit the clone size; those that give it use once, few, many or a size class.

D gene,J gene,clone size,V gene,CDR3 length,CDR3 protein,CDR3 DNA
TRBD2,TRBJ2-4,.,TRBV7-2,14,CASSPGTTSDIQYF,TGTGCCAGCAGCCCGGGGACTACTTCGGACATTCAGTACTTC
.,TRBJ1-4,once,TRBV12-3/TRBV12-4,15,CASRALQGANEKLFF,TGTGCCAGCAGAGCACTACAGGGAGCTAATGAAAAACTGTTTTTT
.,TRBJ1-4,few,TRBV4-3,15,CASSQEQATNEKLFF,TGCGCCAGCAGCCAAGAGCAAGCAACTAATGAAAAACTGTTTTTT
.,TRBJ2-4,.,TRBV21-1,18,CASSKGAGTLLAKNIQYF,TGTGCCAGCAGCAAAGGTGCAGGGACCCTACTAGCCAAAAACATTCAGTACTTC
TRBD2,TRBJ2-5,.,TRBV20-1,14,CSASSGGAIDEQYF,TGCAGTGCCAGTAGCGGGGGAGCTATTGATGAGCAGTACTTC
.,TRBJ1-4,few,TRBV7-2,13,CASSLDNNEKLFF,TGTGCCAGCAGCTTAGATAATAATGAAAAACTGTTTTTT
.,TRBJ2-3,few,TRBV20-1,13,CSSRRGRRDTQYF,TGCAGCAGCAGGAGGGGGCGTCGAGATACGCAGTATTTT
.,TRBJ2-5,many,TRBV20-1,13,CSARTSLWETQYF,TGCAGTGCTAGGACCTCCCTATGGGAGACCCAGTACTTC
.,TRBJ1-1,.,TRBV10-3,15,CAIKEGGSRDTEAFF,TGTGCCATCAAAGAAGGAGGGTCGCGGGACACTGAAGCTTTCTTT
TRBD1,TRBJ1-4,.,TRBV5-1,18,CASSQLDRGSLWNEKLFF,TGCGCCAGCAGCCAGCTAGACAGGGGGTCCCTCTGGAATGAAAAACTGTTTTTT
TRBD1,TRBJ2-3,.,TRBV6-6,16,CASSSRDRGGTDTQYF,TGTGCCAGCAGTTCTCGGGACAGGGGCGGCACAGATACGCAGTATTTT
TRBD1,TRBJ2-3,.,TRBV30,12,CAWRTGSDTQYF,TGTGCCTGGAGGACAGGGTCAGATACGCAGTATTTT
.,TRBJ2-7,.,TRBV13,14,CASSPGESSYEQYF,TGTGCCAGCAGCCCGGGGGAAAGTTCCTACGAGCAGTACTTC
.,TRBJ2-1,many,TRBV6-2/TRBV6-3,13,CASSYSTRREQFF,TGTGCCAGCAGTTACTCGACGCGACGCGAGCAGTTCTTC
.,TRBJ2-3,.,TRBV6-2/TRBV6-3,16,CASRSVGVLVTDTQYF,TGTGCCAGCAGATCCGTTGGGGTTTTGGTCACAGATACGCAGTATTTT
TRBD2,TRBJ2-7,many,TRBV10-3,17,CAISESPSGGSSYEQYF,TGTGCCATCAGTGAGTCCCCTAGCGGGGGATCCTCCTACGAGCAGTACTTC
TRBD1,TRBJ2-7,.,TRBV6-6,15,CASSYSTGTGVPLYF,TGTGCCAGCAGTTACTCGACCGGGACAGGGGTCCCTCTGTACTTC
TRBD2,TRBJ2-1,few,TRBV12-3/TRBV12-4,14,CASSGTRGYNEQFF,TGTGCCAGCAGTGGGACTAGGGGCTACAATGAGCAGTTCTTC
.,TRBJ2-5,few,TRBV7-9,13,CASISGAEETQYF,TGTGCCAGCATTTCAGGGGCCGAAGAGACCCAGTACTTC
.,TRBJ1-5,.,TRBV6-5,16,CASRTGGTDSNQPQHF,TGTGCCAGCAGAACCGGTGGGACCGATAGCAATCAGCCCCAGCATTTT
.,TRBJ2-1,.,TRBV12-3/TRBV12-4,13,CASSLDGTDEQFF,TGTGCCAGCAGTTTAGATGGGACCGATGAGCAGTTCTTC
TRBD1,TRBJ1-6,few,TRBV5-1,16,CASSLGDRGASSPLHF,TGCGCCAGCAGCTTAGGGGACAGGGGAGCAAGTTCACCCCTCCACTTT
.,TRBJ2-1,.,TRBV20-1,14,CSARGAGSYNEQFF,TGCAGTGCTAGAGGGGCAGGCTCCTACAATGAGCAGTTCTTC
.,TRBJ2-5,many,TRBV4-1,13,CASSSVGSGTQYF,TGCGCCAGCAGCTCAGTCGGTTCTGGGACCCAGTACTTC
.,TRBJ2-1,many,TRBV29-1,14,CSVEVGGGLSEQFF,TGCAGCGTTGAGGTGGGCGGTGGGTTAAGTGAGCAGTTCTTC
TRBD1,TRBJ2-7,.,TRBV18,15,CASSFGTGGGYEQYF,TGTGCCAGCTCGTTTGGGACAGGGGGCGGCTACGAGCAGTACTTC
.,TRBJ2-5,few,TRBV29-1,12,CSVVTEYKTQYF,TGCAGCGTAGTGACAGAGTACAAGACCCAGTACTTC
TRBD2,TRBJ2-3,many,TRBV20-1,14,CSARLAGGQHTQYF,TGCAGTGCTAGGCTAGCGGGGGGGCAACATACGCAGTATTTT
TRBD1,TRBJ1-5,.,TRBV29-1,17,CSVDLPRGQIVPQPQHF,TGCAGCGTTGATCTTCCTCGGGGACAGATCGTCCCCCAGCCCCAGCATTTT
.,TRBJ2-7,.,TRBV25-1,13,CASRSEASYEQYF,TGTGCCAGCAGATCGGAAGCCTCCTACGAGCAGTACTTC
.,TRBJ1-5,.,TRBV20-1,16,CSAGVPPQGNNQPQHF,TGCAGTGCTGGAGTCCCTCCCCAGGGGAACAATCAGCCCCAGCATTTT
.,TRBJ1-5,once,TRBV5-1,15,CASSLAPSSNQPQHF,TGCGCCAGCAGCTTGGCCCCTTCTAGCAATCAGCCCCAGCATTTT
.,TRBJ2-5,many,TRBV12-3/TRBV12-4,12,CASSLYGNEQYF,TGTGCCAGCAGTCTCTATGGAAATGAGCAGTACTTC
.,TRBJ1-2,many,TRBV5-6,13,CASSPGVNYGYTF,TGTGCCAGCAGCCCGGGAGTTAACTATGGCTACACCTTC
TRBD1,TRBJ1-2,.,TRBV3-1,14,CASSQEGGVGGYTF,TGTGCCAGCAGCCAAGAAGGGGGCGTCGGTGGCTACACCTTC
TRBD1,TRBJ2-3,many,TRBV5-1,16,CASSFLGQASTDTQYF,TGCGCCAGCAGCTTTCTTGGACAGGCAAGCACAGATACGCAGTATTTT
.,TRBJ2-4,.,TRBV11-1,17,CASSPRQGTLAKNIQYF,TGTGCCAGCAGCCCACGCCAGGGGACTTTAGCCAAAAACATTCAGTACTTC
.,TRBJ2-3,.,TRBV7-2,13,CASRRDSADTQYF,TGTGCCAGCAGACGGGATTCGGCAGATACGCAGTATTTT
.,TRBJ1-1,few,TRBV12-3/TRBV12-4,15,CASTPRGRSNTEAFF,TGTGCCAGCACCCCACGAGGCCGCTCGAACACTGAAGCTTTCTTT
.,TRBJ2-5,.,TRBV3-1,17,CASSQDRTRGPRETQYF,TGTGCCAGCAGCCAAGATAGAACGAGAGGGCCCAGGGAGACCCAGTACTTC
.,TRBJ2-5,.,TRBV20-1,14,CSARVSGSKETQYF,TGCAGTGCTAGAGTGTCTGGTTCTAAAGAGACCCAGTACTTC
TRBD1,TRBJ1-4,few,TRBV6-5,16,CASSYSTDRAAGKLFF,TGTGCCAGCAGTTACTCCACGGACAGGGCGGCAGGAAAACTGTTTTTT
.,TRBJ2-3,.,TRBV9,14,CASSIQGWTDTQYF,TGTGCCAGCAGCATCCAGGGGTGGACAGATACGCAGTATTTT
.,TRBJ2-1,.,TRBV6-2/TRBV6-3,12,CASMGSVNEQFF,TGTGCCAGCATGGGGTCAGTAAATGAGCAGTTCTTC
.,TRBJ2-3,few,TRBV28,14,CASSSPTTPYTQYF,TGTGCCAGCAGTTCCCCCACGACGCCATATACGCAGTATTTT
.,TRBJ1-5,.,TRBV12-3/TRBV12-4,18,CASSPNRRHSRINQPQRF,TGTGCCAGCAGTCCTAACCGCCGACACAGTAGGATCAATCAGCCCCAGCGTTTT
.,TRBJ2-1,.,TRBV6-4,12,CASSPEGVEQFF,TGTGCCAGCAGCCCAGAGGGAGTAGAGCAGTTCTTC
.,TRBJ1-2,few,TRBV28,13,CASSGVINYGYTF,TGTGCCAGCAGTGGGGTCATAAACTATGGCTACACCTTC
TRBD1,TRBJ2-4,.,TRBV7-9,12,CSSSTGGNIQYF,TGTTCCAGTTCTACAGGGGGTAACATTCAGTACTTC
.,TRBJ1-2,.,TRBV5-1,14,CASKKRPQSNGYTF,TGCGCCAGCAAGAAAAGGCCTCAGAGTAATGGCTACACCTTC
TRBD1,TRBJ1-2,.,TRBV7-2,15,CASSTWDSDNYGYTF,TGTGCCAGCAGCACCTGGGACAGCGATAACTATGGCTACACCTTC
.,TRBJ1-2,.,TRBV20-1,11,CSAIGAFGYTF,TGCAGTGCTATAGGGGCATTTGGCTACACCTTC
.,TRBJ2-3,.,TRBV2,14,CATKRGSSTDTQYF,TGTGCCACCAAACGGGGGTCCAGCACAGATACGCAGTATTTT
TRBD2,TRBJ2-1,.,TRBV20-1,12,CSAPTSGAKQFF,TGCAGTGCCCCGACTAGCGGGGCTAAGCAGTTCTTC
.,TRBJ2-2,.,TRBV7-2,16,CASSLFAQPRAGELFF,TGTGCCAGCAGCTTATTCGCCCAGCCCAGGGCCGGGGAGCTGTTTTTT
TRBD1,TRBJ2-3,few,TRBV5-1,16,CASSFWDRGPTDTQYF,TGCGCCAGCAGTTTTTGGGACAGGGGGCCCACAGATACGCAGTATTTT
TRBD1,TRBJ1-1,.,TRBV29-1,13,CSVGWTGDTEAFF,TGCAGCGTTGGATGGACAGGGGATACTGAAGCTTTCTTT